A selection of T cell receptor beta chains follows, all from one sample in a study of T cell changes during pregnancy in multiple sclerosis. Using immunoSEQ multiplex PCR, the repertoire was profiled, and TCRdb retains in-frame clones only, with some absent. The sample has roughly 52,000 clones, about 90% seen once. This specimen was CD4+ T cells from peripheral blood mononuclear cells, taken in the first trimester of pregnancy. Every receptor here comes from a female donor with multiple sclerosis, enrolled in a pregnancy study. The CDR3 runs from the conserved cysteine through the conserved F or W. Fields, in order: clone size, V gene, D gene, CDR3 length, J gene, CDR3 protein, CDR3 DNA. D genes are given only for firm matches. Clone size is given for some rows only: seen once, a few or many times, or a class if the clone is expanded.

>-|TRBV7-2|-|15|TRBJ2-1
CASSLALGQYNEQFF
TGTGCCAGCAGCTTAGCCCTGGGACAATACAATGAGCAGTTCTTC
>once|TRBV7-2|TRBD2|14|TRBJ2-1
CASSPAAGSNEQFF
TGTGCCAGCAGCCCCGCAGCGGGGTCTAATGAGCAGTTCTTC
>-|TRBV18|TRBD1|16|TRBJ1-1
CASSPMSGGRNTEAFF
TGTGCCAGCTCACCTATGTCAGGGGGCAGGAACACTGAAGCTTTCTTT
>few|TRBV7-8|-|14|TRBJ2-7
CASSSGTLNYEQYF
TGTGCCAGCAGCTCGGGGACACTAAACTACGAGCAGTACTTC
>once|TRBV9|TRBD2|17|TRBJ2-1
CASSVGLAGSSYNEQFF
TGTGCCAGCAGCGTAGGACTAGCGGGAAGCTCCTACAATGAGCAGTTCTTC
>-|TRBV6-5|TRBD1|13|TRBJ1-3
CASKRQGGNTIYF
TGTGCCAGCAAGCGACAGGGGGGAAACACCATATATTTT
>-|TRBV7-2|-|14|TRBJ2-7
CASSPKGGGDEQYF
TGTGCCAGCAGCCCCAAGGGCGGGGGCGACGAGCAGTACTTC
>-|TRBV6-1|-|13|TRBJ1-2
CASSEAGTYGYTF
TGTGCCAGCAGTGAAGCGGGGACTTATGGCTACACCTTC
>-|TRBV19|TRBD1|14|TRBJ2-5
CASKPGTGQETQYF
TGTGCCAGCAAACCCGGGACAGGGCAGGAGACCCAGTACTTC
>-|TRBV5-1|-|16|TRBJ1-2
CASSLEPQGANYGYTF
TGCGCCAGCAGCTTGGAACCGCAAGGGGCTAACTATGGCTACACCTTC
>many|TRBV5-4|-|14|TRBJ1-6
CASSLRQGNSPLHF
TGTGCCAGCAGCTTGCGGCAGGGCAATTCACCCCTCCACTTT
>-|TRBV18|-|14|TRBJ1-6
CASSSQGIDSPLHF
TGTGCCAGCTCATCGCAGGGAATTGATTCACCCCTCCACTTT